Listed below are T cell receptor beta chains from one sample, sequenced in a study of blood T cell repertoires in COVID-19. Produced via immunoSEQ multiplex PCR; TCRdb's table is partial and in-frame only. The data hold approximately 200,000 clones, with around 85% observed a single time. What was sequenced was PBMCs or T cells enriched from blood (not recorded which). The receptors originated from a woman aged 40-49 years with acute COVID-19. Each CDR3 is given with its conserved first and last residue. Each record gives: clone size, V gene, J gene, D gene, CDR3 protein, CDR3 DNA. The D gene is left open where the match is weak. Clone size is stated in some rows and not others, as once, few, many or a class when expanded.

size: NA; V: TRBV6-5; J: TRBJ1-5; D: NA; CDR3: CASSHGSQPQHF; DNA: TGTGCCAGCAGCCATGGGAGTCAGCCCCAGCATTTT
size: NA; V: TRBV4-2; J: TRBJ1-1; D: NA; CDR3: CASSRSERSGEGMDTEAFF; DNA: TGTGCCAGCAGCCGTTCAGAAAGGTCCGGGGAGGGCATGGATACTGAAGCTTTCTTT
size: NA; V: TRBV10-2; J: TRBJ1-2; D: NA; CDR3: CASSEGGDRGYTF; DNA: TGCGCCAGCAGTGAAGGAGGGGATAGGGGCTACACCTTC
size: NA; V: TRBV4-1; J: TRBJ2-7; D: NA; CDR3: CASSQPGKGTYEQYF; DNA: TGCGCCAGCAGCCAACCGGGAAAAGGGACCTACGAGCAGTACTTC
size: NA; V: TRBV30; J: TRBJ2-7; D: TRBD1; CDR3: CAWSFGQGSDEQYF; DNA: TGTGCCTGGAGCTTTGGACAGGGTAGCGACGAGCAGTACTTC
size: NA; V: TRBV30; J: TRBJ2-7; D: NA; CDR3: CAWRTGSYEQYF; DNA: TGTGCCTGGAGGACAGGTTCCTACGAGCAGTACTTC
size: NA; V: TRBV18; J: TRBJ1-1; D: NA; CDR3: CASSVEWNTEAFF; DNA: TGTGCCAGCTCAGTAGAGTGGAACACTGAAGCTTTCTTT
size: NA; V: TRBV28; J: TRBJ2-5; D: NA; CDR3: CASSSPQELGAETQYF; DNA: TGTGCCAGCAGTTCCCCACAAGAACTAGGAGCGGAGACCCAGTACTTC
size: NA; V: TRBV7-9; J: TRBJ2-1; D: NA; CDR3: CASSFGGDEQFF; DNA: TGTGCCAGCAGCTTTGGAGGGGACGAGCAGTTCTTC
size: NA; V: TRBV28; J: TRBJ1-5; D: NA; CDR3: CASSSIQTQHF; DNA: TGTGCCAGCAGTTCAATCCAGACCCAGCATTTT
size: NA; V: TRBV5-6; J: TRBJ1-4; D: NA; CDR3: CASSLGRGTATNEKLFF; DNA: TGTGCCAGCAGCCTGGGACGGGGGACGGCAACTAATGAAAAACTGTTTTTT
size: NA; V: TRBV7-9; J: TRBJ1-6; D: NA; CDR3: CASSRRVGGESPLHF; DNA: TGTGCCAGCAGCCGCCGCGTAGGGGGGGAGTCACCCCTCCACTTT
size: NA; V: TRBV27; J: TRBJ2-7; D: NA; CDR3: CASSYTVSYEQYF; DNA: TGTGCCAGCAGTTATACAGTCTCCTACGAGCAGTACTTC
size: NA; V: TRBV4-2; J: TRBJ2-5; D: NA; CDR3: CASSQDLLARETQYF; DNA: TGTGCCAGCAGCCAAGATTTGCTAGCTCGGGAGACCCAGTACTTC
size: NA; V: TRBV2; J: TRBJ2-4; D: NA; CDR3: CASSEARPNVAKNIQYF; DNA: TGTGCCAGCAGTGAAGCGCGGCCGAACGTAGCCAAAAACATTCAGTACTTC
size: NA; V: TRBV7-2; J: TRBJ2-1; D: TRBD1; CDR3: CASSPTGQFPGEQFF; DNA: TGTGCCAGCAGCCCCACGGGACAGTTCCCGGGTGAGCAGTTCTTC
size: NA; V: TRBV10-2; J: TRBJ2-1; D: NA; CDR3: CASSDGGTLNNEQFF; DNA: TGCGCCAGCAGTGATGGGGGGACCCTTAACAATGAGCAGTTCTTC
size: few; V: TRBV3-1/TRBV3-2; J: TRBJ1-5; D: TRBD1; CDR3: CASSLGTGGLQPQHF; DNA: TGTGCCAGCAGCCTCGGGACAGGGGGCTTGCAGCCCCAGCATTTT
size: NA; V: TRBV7-2; J: TRBJ1-5; D: NA; CDR3: CASSFDIQGNQPQHF; DNA: TGTGCCAGCAGCTTTGACATCCAGGGCAATCAGCCCCAGCATTTT
size: NA; V: TRBV29-1; J: TRBJ2-2; D: TRBD1; CDR3: CSVKGGLNTGELFF; DNA: TGCAGCGTCAAAGGGGGCTTGAACACCGGGGAGCTGTTTTTT
size: NA; V: TRBV19; J: TRBJ1-5; D: TRBD1; CDR3: CASSLGTGNNQPQHF; DNA: TGTGCCAGTAGTCTCGGGACAGGGAACAATCAGCCCCAGCATTTT
size: once; V: TRBV27; J: TRBJ2-1; D: NA; CDR3: CAISRQSRSLASSYNEQFF; DNA: TGTGCCATCTCGCGTCAGAGCAGGAGCCTAGCGAGCTCGTACAATGAGCAGTTCTTC
size: NA; V: TRBV24-1; J: TRBJ2-2; D: TRBD1; CDR3: CATSAGTGATGELFF; DNA: TGTGCCACCAGTGCCGGGACAGGTGCCACCGGGGAGCTGTTTTTT
size: NA; V: TRBV28; J: TRBJ2-5; D: NA; CDR3: CASSFSGVRLTQYF; DNA: TGTGCCAGCAGTTTCTCGGGGGTTCGATTGACCCAGTACTTC